This TCR beta chain was documented in a study of blood T cells in healthy people across ages (dated by TCRdb to the mid-2010s). For the wider study: Template switching captured roughly one uniquely barcoded TCR beta cDNA molecule per two T cells in model experiments. The donors were split into four age groups: young (average about 15 years), middle-aged (roughly 42), aged (more than 60) and long-lived (over 75). To avoid experimental bias, donors of different ages were distributed randomly across sequencing lanes. Two additional independent replicas of 1 million unique cDNA reads from the same blood draw were analyzed for two donors (one aged 18 to 30 and one aged 80 or older). To track age-related changes in TCR beta repertoire diversity, the study relied on deep sequencing normalized with unique cDNA molecular identifiers.

Points on this clonotype: Its antigen has not been determined. One end of the junction varies from germline; a read error may be responsible.

To prepare the library, 5' RACE was applied. The run used an Illumina HiSeq 2500. A second PCR of about 7 to 12 cycles was run with a J-beta primer mix and a sample-barcoded 5' primer. A unique molecular identifier was introduced onto each TCR beta cDNA molecule by a template-switch 5' adaptor carrying 12 random nucleotides. Each sample yielded at least 3 million CDR3-containing paired-end reads. First-strand cDNA was synthesized from all RNA with the Mint cDNA synthesis kit, primed by a TRBC-specific oligonucleotide. Following uracil-DNA glycosylase treatment, a first 18-cycle PCR with universal primers M1SS and BC2_uni_R was performed on all cDNA. The paper's data handling went like this. For normalization, 1 million high-quality reads, each with a distinct molecular identifier, were randomly selected from each sample. Instead of being binned into consensus sequences, reads that shared molecular identifiers were thrown out. MiTCR, run with a Q25 quality threshold and the strictest error-elimination algorithm, handled CDR3 identification, clonotype clustering and error correction. A nonparametric unseen species model using Euler transformation provided a lower-bound estimate of total TCR beta diversity. TCRdb ran its own pipeline on the public reads, namely fastp trimming at Q25 and MiXCR clone calling, and kept in-frame beta chains. Rows with one shared CDR3 protein collapse into an entry with the most common genes and DNA. The V and J calls follow TCRdb's processing rather than the paper's. For this sample there are some 1.7 million distinct CDR3 sequences; about 28% appear just once. Of the sample, roughly 8% is held by the ten largest clones.

The donors were 40 or so Caucasian individuals from Russia, aged about 6 to 95 years, who were systemically healthy. Each donor gave 8 to 10 milliliters of peripheral blood, drawn into EDTA-treated Vacutainer tubes. Ficoll-Paque density-gradient centrifugation was used to isolate PBMCs, with at least 6.5 million per sample. Trizol reagent was used to extract total RNA from PBMCs, with at least 5 micrograms per sample. The percentages of naive CD45RAhigh/CD27high T cells were determined by flow cytometry on a PBMC aliquot from every donor. The germline V gene (reference sequence) specifies MNHNY as CDR1 and SVGAGI as CDR2. The CDR3 contains 15 residues, cysteine and phenylalanine counted. CDR3 DNA is the only sequence kept; it has 45 bases, read in frame from the first base. General findings and caveats noted by the study authors: Compared with the aged group, more naive CD4+ T cells, fewer expanded clones and increased TCR diversity were shown by the long-lived group, suggesting age selection. Observed TCR beta diversity per million T cells fell roughly linearly with age, and a significant reduction was already apparent by age around 36. Observed TCR beta diversity correlated strongly with the percentage of naive T cells measured by flow cytometry. Bulk unsorted PBMC profiling prevented conclusive comparison of naive and antigen-experienced compartments. Estimates of total diversity based on one million sequenced T cells were considered lower bounds and underestimates. The CMV infection status of donors was not known, potentially confounding age-related changes in expanded clonotypes.

The sequence was collected from a woman aged 25 to 39 in good health. Sequenced material: blood. The sequence is built from TRBV6-6 and TRBJ2-5, with no confidently assigned D gene. The bases read TGTGCCAGCAGTTACGCCATGGGCCCCCAAGAGACCCTGTACTTC. This codes for CASSYAMGPQETLYF.